The clone carrying this T cell receptor beta chain rates as medium-sized (0.01 to 0.1%). Germline assignment: CDR1 MNHEY and CDR2 SMNVEV (reference sequence). V lost 5 bases, J lost 2 bases, and 7 bases stayed unmatched. The CDR3 is made up of 17 amino acids. This sample was included in a study of blood T cell repertoires in COVID-19. As for the study in general: T cells, B-cell-depleted T cells, or PBMCs supplied cDNA or gDNA.

Original methodology: Estimation of nucleated cell counts relied on the amplification of reference gene primers. Libraries were prepared by immunoSEQ multiplex PCR; TCRdb keeps only in-frame clonotypes and omits some of them. Clonal size and the V and J genes are those of that table, whereas D and trimming came from the DNA. Among 200,000 to 250,000 clones listed, approximately 89% were seen once. The V call is TRBV27, the J call TRBJ2-7; the match to TRBD2 covers 15 bases. The sequence was obtained from an older woman who had recovered from COVID-19. The specimen sequenced was peripheral blood. CDR3 amino acids: CASSLYGLAGGPYEQYF. The CDR3 DNA is TGTGCCAGCAGTCTCTACGGACTAGCGGGGGGGCCCTACGAGCAGTACTTC.